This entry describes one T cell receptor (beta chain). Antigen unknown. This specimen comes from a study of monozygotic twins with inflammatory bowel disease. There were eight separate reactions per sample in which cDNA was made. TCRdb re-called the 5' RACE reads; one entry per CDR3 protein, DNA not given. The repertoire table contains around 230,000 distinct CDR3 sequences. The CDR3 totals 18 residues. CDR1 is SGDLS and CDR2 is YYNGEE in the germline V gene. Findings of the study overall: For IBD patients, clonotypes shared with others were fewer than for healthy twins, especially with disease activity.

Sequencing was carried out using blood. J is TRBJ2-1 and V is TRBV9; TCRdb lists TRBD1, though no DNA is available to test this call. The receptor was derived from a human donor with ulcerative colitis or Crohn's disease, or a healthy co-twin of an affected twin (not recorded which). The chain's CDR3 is CASSVDSVWGLSYNEQFF.